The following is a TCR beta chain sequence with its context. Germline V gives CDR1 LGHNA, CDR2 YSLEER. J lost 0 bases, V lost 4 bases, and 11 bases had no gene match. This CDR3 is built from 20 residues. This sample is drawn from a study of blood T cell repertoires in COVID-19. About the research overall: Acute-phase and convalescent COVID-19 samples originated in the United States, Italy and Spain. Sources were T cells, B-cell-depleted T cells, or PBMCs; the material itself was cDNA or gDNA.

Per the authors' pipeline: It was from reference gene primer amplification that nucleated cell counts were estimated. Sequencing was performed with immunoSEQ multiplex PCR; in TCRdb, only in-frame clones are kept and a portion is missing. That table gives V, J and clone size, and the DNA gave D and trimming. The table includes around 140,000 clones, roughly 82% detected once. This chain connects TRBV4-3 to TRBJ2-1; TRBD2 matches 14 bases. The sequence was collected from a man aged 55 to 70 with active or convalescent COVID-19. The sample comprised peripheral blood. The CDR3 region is CASSPRLAGGEQSSYNEQFF. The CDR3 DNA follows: TGCGCCAGCAGCCCCCGACTAGCGGGAGGGGAACAGAGCTCCTACAATGAGCAGTTCTTC.